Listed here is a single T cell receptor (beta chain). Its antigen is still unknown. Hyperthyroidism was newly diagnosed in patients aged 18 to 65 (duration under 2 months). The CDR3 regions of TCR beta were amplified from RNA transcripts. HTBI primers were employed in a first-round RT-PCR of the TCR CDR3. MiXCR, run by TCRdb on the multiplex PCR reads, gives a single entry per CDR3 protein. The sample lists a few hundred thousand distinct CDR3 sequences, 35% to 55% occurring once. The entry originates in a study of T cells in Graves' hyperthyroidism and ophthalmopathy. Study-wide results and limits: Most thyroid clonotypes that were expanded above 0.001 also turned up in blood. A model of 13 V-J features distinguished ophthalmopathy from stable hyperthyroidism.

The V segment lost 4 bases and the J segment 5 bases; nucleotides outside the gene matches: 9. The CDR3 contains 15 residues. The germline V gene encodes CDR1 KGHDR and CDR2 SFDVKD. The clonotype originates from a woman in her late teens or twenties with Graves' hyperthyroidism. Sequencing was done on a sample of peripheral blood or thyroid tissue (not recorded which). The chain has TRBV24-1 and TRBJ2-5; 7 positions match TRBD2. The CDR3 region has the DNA TGTGCCACCAGTGACCCTGGGGAGGGCGCGGAGACCCAGTACTTC. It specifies CATSDPGEGAETQYF.